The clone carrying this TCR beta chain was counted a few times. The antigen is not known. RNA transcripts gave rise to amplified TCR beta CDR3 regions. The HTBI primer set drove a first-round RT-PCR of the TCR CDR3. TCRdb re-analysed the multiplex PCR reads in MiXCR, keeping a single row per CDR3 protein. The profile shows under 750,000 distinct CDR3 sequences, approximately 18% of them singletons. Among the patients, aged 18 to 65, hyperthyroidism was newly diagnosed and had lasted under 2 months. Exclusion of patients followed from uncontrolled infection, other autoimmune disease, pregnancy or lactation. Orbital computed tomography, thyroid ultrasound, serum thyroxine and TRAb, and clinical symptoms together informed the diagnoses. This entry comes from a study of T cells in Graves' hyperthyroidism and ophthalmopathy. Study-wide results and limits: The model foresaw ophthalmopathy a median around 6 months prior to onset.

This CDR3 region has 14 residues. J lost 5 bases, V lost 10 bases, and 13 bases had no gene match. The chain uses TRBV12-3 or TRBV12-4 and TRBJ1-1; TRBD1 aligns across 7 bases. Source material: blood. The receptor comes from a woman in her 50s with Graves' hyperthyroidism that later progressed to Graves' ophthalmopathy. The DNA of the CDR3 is TGTGCCATCTGTCTTCAGACAGGGACGACTGAAGCTTTCTTT. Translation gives CAICLQTGTTEAFF.